The clone carrying this T cell receptor (beta chain) appeared a few times. What it binds is unknown. The data originate from a study of cytomegalovirus exposure and HLA in healthy donors. Turning to the study itself: A subsequent analysis reported that the 100 to 150 validation repertoires were produced on the same platform that had also been used for the approximately 710 first-cohort repertoires. Whole-study results and caveats: According to the study, 180 or so TCR beta chains were cytomegalovirus-associated.

The validation cohort, a group of roughly 120 subjects, included the donors and was separate from the roughly 720-subject first cohort. Sequencing was performed with immunoSEQ multiplex PCR; in TCRdb, only in-frame clones are kept and a portion is missing. The table has roughly 270,000 clones, over 75% seen once. With 3 bases clipped from V and 1 base from J, the junction kept 3 bases outside the gene matches. The CDR3 runs 14 residues. Germline V lookup: CDR1 SGHRS, CDR2 YFSETQ. The rearrangement uses TRBV5-1 and TRBJ2-7; TRBD1 agrees at 8 bases. Sample: PBMCs. This receptor was identified in a woman aged 18-29 years in good health and CMV-seronegative. The CDR3 loop is CASSWDRRSYEQYF. CDR3 nucleotide sequence: TGCGCCAGCAGCTGGGACAGGAGGTCCTACGAGCAGTACTTC.